The 8 T cell receptor beta chains below come from one sample, sequenced in a study of blood T cell repertoires in COVID-19. Clones were read by immunoSEQ multiplex PCR, and TCRdb kept only the in-frame ones, dropping some. The table shows about 200,000 clones, with 65% to 85% occurring only once. Sequences were obtained from PBMCs or T cells enriched from blood (not recorded which). These receptors were taken from a man aged 35 to 55 who had recovered from COVID-19.

This clone was counted only a few times. This chain links TRBV7-9 with TRBJ1-1; D possibly corresponds to TRBD1 (5 bases). Trimming removed 4 bases at V and 11 bases at J, with 17 bases between. CDR1 SEHNR and CDR2 FQNEAQ come from the germline V gene (reference sequence). The length of the CDR3 is 13 residues. The CDR3 is CASSSPGGAGAFF. For the CDR3, the DNA is TGTGCCAGCAGCTCGCCTGGCGGGGCAGGGGCTTTCTTT.

This clone was seen only once. The chain employs TRBV5-6 and TRBJ1-2, with TRBD1 matching 9 bases. This CDR3 comprises 15 residues. Germline lookup yields CDR1 SGHDT and CDR2 YYEEEE. V was pared by 9 bases and J by 5 bases, with 14 bases of the junction left unmatched. CDR3 sequence (DNA): TGTGCCACCCGGGACAGGGTGAATATAGCGTATGGCTACACCTTC. This sequence encodes CATRDRVNIAYGYTF.

This chain joins TRBV29-1 and TRBJ1-1; TRBD1 is a possible D gene (6 bases). Germline V gene sequence: CDR1 SQVTM, CDR2 ANQGSEA. The length of the CDR3 is 12 residues. V shed 7 bases and J shed 6 bases, with 15 bases lying between them. CDR3 region: CSGTVGGSEAFF. The CDR3 DNA sequence: TGCAGCGGGACGGTTGGGGGCTCTGAAGCTTTCTTT. The whole variable domain, remainder taken from reference TRBV29-1 and TRBJ1-1, is SAVISQKPSRDICQRGTSLTIQCQVDSQVTMMFWYRQQPGQSLTLIATANQGSEATYESGFVIDKFPISRPNLTFSTLTVSNMSPEDSSIYLCSGTVGGSEAFFGQGTRLTVV.

This clone showed up just a few times. V is TRBV19 and J is TRBJ1-5, with a tentative D call TRBD1 (5 bases). V was clipped by 9 bases and J by 4 bases, with 13 bases between them. Germline lookup yields CDR1 LNHDA and CDR2 SQIVND (reference sequence). The CDR3 is 13 residues long. CDR3 in DNA: TGTGCCAGCTCCCGGGACTGGAATCAGCCCCAGCATTTT. This sequence encodes CASSRDWNQPQHF.

The V and J genes are TRBV3-1 (or the pseudogene TRBV3-2) and TRBJ2-7, with 8 bases that match TRBD2. This CDR3 spans 15 amino acids. The trim removed 2 bases at V and 0 bases at J, leaving 3 bases unmatched. Germline lookup yields CDR1 LGHDT and CDR2 YNNKEL (reference sequence). CDR3 coding DNA: TGTGCCAGCAGCCAAACTAGCGGTGGCTCCTACGAGCAGTACTTC. Its translation is CASSQTSGGSYEQYF.

This clone was observed a handful of times. The J gene is TRBJ1-2, the V gene TRBV3-1 (or the pseudogene TRBV3-2); 10 bases line up with TRBD1. CDR1 and CDR2 (germline): LGHDT, YNNKEL (reference sequence). The CDR3 extends over 14 amino acids. The V segment lost 2 bases and the J segment 4 bases; nucleotides outside the gene matches: 1. The CDR3 region has the DNA TGTGCCAGCAGCCAATGGGACAGGGGCTATGGCTACACCTTC. Translation: CASSQWDRGYGYTF.

The V gene is TRBV2, the J gene TRBJ2-7; D possibly corresponds to TRBD1 (6 bases). CDR3 length: 12 residues. The ends were cut back, 7 bases at V and 6 bases at J, with 13 bases in the middle. Germline loops: CDR1 SNHLY, CDR2 FYNNEI. CDR3: CASMHRESEQYF. Here the CDR3 DNA reads TGTGCCAGCATGCACAGGGAATCCGAGCAGTACTTC.

The CDR3 nucleotides are TGTGCCTGGAGTGTACTTGGGCCGGACTCTGGAAACACCATATATTTT. It encodes CAWSVLGPDSGNTIYF. This sequence joins TRBV30 and TRBJ1-3; D gene ambiguous. This CDR3 is built from 16 residues. The germline V gene encodes CDR1 GTSNPN and CDR2 SVGIG (reference sequence). Trimming cost V 0 bases and J 0 bases, with 12 bases left between them.